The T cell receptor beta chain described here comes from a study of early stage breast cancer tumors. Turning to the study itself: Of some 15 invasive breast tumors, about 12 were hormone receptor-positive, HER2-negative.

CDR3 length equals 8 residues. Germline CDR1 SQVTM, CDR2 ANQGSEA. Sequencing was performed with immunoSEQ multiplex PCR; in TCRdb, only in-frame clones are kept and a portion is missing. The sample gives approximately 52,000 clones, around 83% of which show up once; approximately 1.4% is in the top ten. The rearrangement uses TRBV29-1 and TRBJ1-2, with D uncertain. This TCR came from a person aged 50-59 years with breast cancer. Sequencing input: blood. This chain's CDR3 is CSPDGYTF. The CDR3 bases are TGCAGTCCTGACGGCTACACCTTC.